Listed here are 17 T cell receptor beta chains from one sample, sequenced in a study of CD8+ T cells in alopecia areata. TCR sequencing used cDNA made by reverse transcription of extracted RNA. Produced via immunoSEQ multiplex PCR; TCRdb's table is partial and in-frame only. This sample has 100,000 to 150,000 clones, with 47% found just once. The sequenced sample was NKG2D-low CD8+ T cells sorted from blood. The receptors here all came from a human donor with alopecia areata.

V and J are TRBV4-1 and TRBJ2-7; 10 bases fit TRBD1. After removal of 0 bases from V and 6 bases from J, the junction contained 5 bases not matched to a gene. The CDR3 consists of 15 residues. Germline assignment: CDR1 MGHRA and CDR2 YSYEKL. The CDR3 loop reads CASSQDGTGEGEQYF. The CDR3 DNA is TGCGCCAGCAGCCAAGACGGGACAGGGGAAGGCGAGCAGTACTTC.

This rearrangement joins TRBV29-1 to TRBJ2-5, with 8 bases lining up with TRBD2. The CDR3 is made up of 16 amino acids. With 3 bases clipped from V and 1 base from J, the junction kept 10 bases outside the gene matches. Germline V gene data show CDR1 as SQVTM and CDR2 as ANQGSEA. This chain's CDR3 is CSVDQLAVGGQETQYF. As DNA, the CDR3 is TGCAGCGTTGACCAACTAGCGGTGGGGGGCCAAGAGACCCAGTACTTC.

This clone was found a few times. Other nucleotide sequences in the sample specify the same CDR3. The chain has TRBV29-1 and TRBJ2-1; 9 bases line up with TRBD2. Trimming at V came to 6 bases and at J to 4 bases, leaving 1 base not matched to a gene. Looked up from germline, CDR1 is SQVTM and CDR2 is ANQGSEA. This CDR3 has 12 residues. The CDR3 is CSVLAGYNEQFF. The CDR3 nucleotides are TGCAGCGTACTAGCGGGTTACAATGAGCAGTTCTTC.

The rearrangement links TRBV29-1 to TRBJ1-4; D call uncertain. Germline assignment: CDR1 SQVTM and CDR2 ANQGSEA. The CDR3 has 14 amino acids. V was clipped by 4 bases and J by 7 bases, with 16 bases between them. Here the CDR3 reads CSVGPTGTGEKLFF. The CDR3 DNA is TGCAGCGTTGGGCCTACCGGAACGGGTGAAAAACTGTTTTTT.

The table lists this clone with a few counts. The V gene is TRBV29-1, the J gene TRBJ2-7, with D hard to call. The CDR3 covers 11 residues. Germline CDR1 SQVTM, CDR2 ANQGSEA. Trimming removed 7 bases at V and 6 bases at J, with 13 bases between. CDR3 loop: CSAQSSPEQYF. CDR3 DNA: TGCAGCGCCCAAAGTTCCCCCGAGCAGTACTTC.

The sample holds a few counts of this clone. The chain uses TRBV5-1 and TRBJ2-7, with TRBD1 identical over 7 bases. Germline trimming cut 4 bases from V and 2 bases from J; bases unmatched to any gene: 6. Per the germline V gene, CDR1 is SGHRS and CDR2 is YFSETQ. The CDR3 runs to 14 residues. The CDR3 sequence is CASSTPGQTYEQYF. The CDR3 nucleotides are TGCGCCAGCAGCACCCCGGGACAGACCTACGAGCAGTACTTC.

About this clone itself: Other DNA sequences of this sample code for an identical CDR3. V usage is TRBV29-1 and J usage is TRBJ2-2; 9 bases fit TRBD1. This CDR3 is 12 amino acids long. V gave up 6 bases and J gave up 5 bases; unmatched junction bases: 1. CDR1 is SQVTM, CDR2 ANQGSEA, per germline. The CDR3 loop is CSVTGGTGELFF. CDR3 DNA sequence: TGCAGCGTGACAGGGGGGACCGGGGAGCTGTTTTTT.

Notes on this clone: The sample contains more than one DNA sequence encoding this CDR3. This sequence joins TRBV27 and TRBJ1-5, with D uncertain. This CDR3 has 14 residues. V gave up 1 base and J gave up 0 bases, with 4 bases separating them. Germline V gives CDR1 MNHEY, CDR2 SMNVEV (reference sequence). The CDR3 nucleotides read TGTGCCAGCAGTTTATTGGGTAGCAATCAGCCCCAGCATTTT. Translation gives CASSLLGSNQPQHF.

The chain links TRBV6-6 to TRBJ1-3, with D unresolved. V was trimmed by 8 bases and J by 0 bases, leaving 8 bases between them. This CDR3 has 13 amino acids. CDR1 is MNHNY, CDR2 SVGAGI, per germline (reference sequence). For the CDR3, the DNA is TGTGCCAGCGTCGGCGGCTCTGGAAACACCATATATTTT. Translating it yields CASVGGSGNTIYF.

The chain combines TRBV25-1 with TRBJ1-5; D is perhaps TRBD1 (5 bases). Germline values: CDR1 MGHDK, CDR2 SYGVNS. The CDR3 has 14 residues. The germline V and J ends were trimmed by 2 bases and 7 bases, with 12 bases remaining between them. Here the CDR3 reads CASSEGRAEQPQHF. Written as DNA, the CDR3 is TGTGCCAGCAGTGAAGGCAGGGCGGAACAGCCCCAGCATTTT.

The gene calls are TRBV30 and TRBJ1-2; D remains unclear. Trimming cost V 4 bases and J 6 bases, with 9 bases left between them. The germline V gene has CDR1 GTSNPN and CDR2 SVGIG (reference sequence). The CDR3 has 11 residues. The CDR3 reads CAWKGGDGYTF. The CDR3 DNA is TGTGCCTGGAAGGGCGGGGATGGCTACACCTTC.

The rearrangement links TRBV2 to TRBJ2-1; D is unclear. The CDR3 contains 14 residues. The germline V gene has CDR1 SNHLY and CDR2 FYNNEI. Trimming shortened V by 2 bases and J by 4 bases, and 9 bases separated the two germline ends. The DNA for the CDR3 is TGTGCCAGCAGTGAATTTGGCAGATACAATGAGCAGTTCTTC. Its translation is CASSEFGRYNEQFF.

The chain employs TRBV30 and TRBJ2-7; D uncertain. Germline CDR1 and CDR2: GTSNPN and SVGIG (reference sequence). The CDR3 extends over 14 amino acids. Trimming stripped 0 bases from V and 5 bases from J, with 14 bases between. CDR3 bases: TGTGCCTGGAGTGTTTTAGGATTTCAGGACGAGCAGTACTTC. It codes for CAWSVLGFQDEQYF.

J is TRBJ1-1 and V is TRBV29-1; D is unclear. V was trimmed by 5 bases and J by 4 bases, leaving 11 bases between them. This CDR3 spans 12 amino acids. Germline V lookup: CDR1 SQVTM, CDR2 ANQGSEA. The CDR3 loop reads CSVKLPGTEAFF. DNA of the CDR3: TGCAGCGTTAAGCTGCCAGGCACTGAAGCTTTCTTT.

Only a few counts were recorded for this clone. The rearrangement joins TRBV27 to TRBJ1-2, with unresolved D. The length of the CDR3 is 15 residues. The V end was cut by 5 bases, the J end by 0 bases, with 13 bases between. Germline V lookup: CDR1 MNHEY, CDR2 SMNVEV (reference sequence). The CDR3 spells CASSPHWGANYGYTF. In nucleotides, the CDR3 is TGTGCCAGCAGTCCCCACTGGGGAGCTAACTATGGCTACACCTTC.

The chain recombines TRBV6-6 with TRBJ1-1, with a tentative D call TRBD1 (6 bases). V was trimmed by 6 bases and J by 3 bases, leaving 14 bases between them. CDR3 length: 14 residues. Per germline, CDR1 MNHNY and CDR2 SVGAGI (reference sequence). The CDR3 DNA sequence: TGTGCCAGCAGCGACACAGGGTGGGACACTGAAGCTTTCTTT. Translating gives CASSDTGWDTEAFF.

This chain joins TRBV29-1 and TRBJ1-2; 7 bases map to TRBD1. In germline, CDR1 is SQVTM, CDR2 ANQGSEA. Germline trimming cut 7 bases from V and 2 bases from J; bases unmatched to any gene: 4. The CDR3 is 12 residues long. CDR3 region: CSAQTGNYGYTF. CDR3 bases: TGCAGCGCCCAGACAGGGAACTATGGCTACACCTTC.